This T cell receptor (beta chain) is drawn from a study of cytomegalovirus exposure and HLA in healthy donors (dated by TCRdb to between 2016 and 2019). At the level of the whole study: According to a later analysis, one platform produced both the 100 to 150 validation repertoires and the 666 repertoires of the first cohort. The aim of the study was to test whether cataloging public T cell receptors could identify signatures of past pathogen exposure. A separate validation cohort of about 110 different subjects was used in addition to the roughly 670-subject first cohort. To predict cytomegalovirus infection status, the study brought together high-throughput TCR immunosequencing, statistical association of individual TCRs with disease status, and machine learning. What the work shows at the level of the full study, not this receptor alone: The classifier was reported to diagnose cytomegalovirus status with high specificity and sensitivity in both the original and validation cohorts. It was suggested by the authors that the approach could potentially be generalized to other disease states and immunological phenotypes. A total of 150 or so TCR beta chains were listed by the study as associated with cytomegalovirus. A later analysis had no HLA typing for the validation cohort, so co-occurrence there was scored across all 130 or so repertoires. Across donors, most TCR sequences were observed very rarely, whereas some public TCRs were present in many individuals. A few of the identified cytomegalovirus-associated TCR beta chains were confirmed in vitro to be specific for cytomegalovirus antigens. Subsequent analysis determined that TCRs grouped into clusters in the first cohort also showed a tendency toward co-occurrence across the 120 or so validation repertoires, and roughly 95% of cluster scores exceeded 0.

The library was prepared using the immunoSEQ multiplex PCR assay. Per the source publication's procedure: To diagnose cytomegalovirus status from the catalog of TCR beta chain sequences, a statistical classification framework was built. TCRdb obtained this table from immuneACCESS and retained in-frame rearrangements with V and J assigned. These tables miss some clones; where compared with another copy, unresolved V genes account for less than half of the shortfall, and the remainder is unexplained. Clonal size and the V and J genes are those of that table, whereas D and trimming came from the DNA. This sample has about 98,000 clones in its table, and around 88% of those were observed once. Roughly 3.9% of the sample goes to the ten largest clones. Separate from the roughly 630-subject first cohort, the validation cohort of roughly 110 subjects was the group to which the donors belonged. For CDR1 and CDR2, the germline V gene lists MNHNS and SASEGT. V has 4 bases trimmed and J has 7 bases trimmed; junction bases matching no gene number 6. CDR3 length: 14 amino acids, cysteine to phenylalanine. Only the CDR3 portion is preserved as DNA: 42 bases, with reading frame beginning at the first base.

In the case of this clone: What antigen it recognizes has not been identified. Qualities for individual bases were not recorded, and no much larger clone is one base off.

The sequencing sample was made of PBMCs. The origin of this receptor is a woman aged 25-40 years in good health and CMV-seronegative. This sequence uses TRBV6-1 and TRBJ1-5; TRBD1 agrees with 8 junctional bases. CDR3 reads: CASSGQGMLQPQHF. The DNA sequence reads TGTGCCAGCAGTGGACAGGGGATGTTACAGCCCCAGCATTTT.